This T cell receptor (beta chain) was found in a study of draining lymph node invasion in breast cancer (dated by TCRdb to 2018 to 2020). General notes on the study: In a separate targeted assay, sorted memory regulatory T cells and memory conventional CD4 T cells were compared across breast cancer tissues by bulk TCR-beta CDR3 sequencing. From every patient, the primary tumor plus matched non-invaded and tumor-invaded tumor-draining lymph nodes were collected, and both Treg and Tconv subsets were profiled. Lymph nodes from roughly five patients were covered by the separate targeted TCR sequencing, and for three of those patients the primary tumors were sequenced as well. Overall results and qualifications from the work: TCRs shared between Treg and Tconv subsets were regarded as suggestive, but not proof, of a common clonal origin. Across all tissues in the targeted TCR-seq data, Tregs appeared to be more clonally expanded than Tconvs, and both subsets showed lower diversity in tumor than in lymph nodes. The tumor top-100 clone tracking analysis could be carried out in only two patients. Some clones from the top 100 tumor clones were found in both invaded and non-invaded nodes, which suggests recirculation between the tumor and the draining nodes. Whether Treg conversion occurred in a given organ or whether converted Tregs recirculated between nodes and tumor could not be resolved from the data. Roughly 12-25% of Treg TCRs were shared with Tconvs per tissue, interpreted as suggesting peripheral Treg induction.

A word on this clonotype: This receptor's antigen is unknown. Qualities for individual bases were not recorded, and no much larger clone is one base off.

For memory conventional CD4 T cells, the sort was based on CD4+ CD45RA- CD25- cells. T cells were pre-enriched with a Miltenyi Pan T Cell isolation kit before staining and sorting. Primary tumors were characterized by immunohistochemistry for estrogen receptor, progesterone receptor, HER2 and Ki-67. Within a few hours after surgery, fresh surgical tissue was processed by cutting the tissue into small fragments. The tissue fragments were digested enzymatically for roughly 20 minutes with Liberase TL plus DNase and were then passed through a 40-micrometer strainer. After DAPI live/dead staining, sorting was performed on a BD FACS Aria II with roughly 96-99% purity. Sorted cells were lysed in TCL buffer and RNA was purified with a Norgen Single Cell RNA purification kit including DNase treatment. Receptors were amplified or captured by bulk RNA-seq. This sample was sequenced with an Illumina HiSeq 2500. As for the original processing: In the separate targeted TCR-seq dataset, CDR3 sequences were extracted from raw reads and quantified using MiXCR version 2.1.5 with default parameters. The separate targeted TCR-seq dataset defined each TCR-beta clone by its combination of V gene, J gene and CDR3 sequence. In the separate targeted TCR-seq dataset, clones with fewer than three counts were removed, then only the 90% most strongly expressed clones per sample were retained. In the separate targeted TCR-seq dataset, Treg-Tconv overlap was computed as shared clones divided by total Treg clones per tissue, times 100. In-frame beta chains were kept once TCRdb had trimmed the public reads at Q25 with fastp and called clones with MiXCR. Here each entry gathers all rows of one CDR3 protein and keeps the most common genes and DNA. The V and J calls come from TCRdb's annotation, not from the publication. This sample is represented by about 1,300 distinct CDR3 sequences; around 60% of them were singletons. Roughly 7% of the sample goes to the ten largest clones.

What was sequenced was sorted memory CD4+ effector T cells from the tumor. This specimen's cell subset or site label, interpreted: CD45RA-negative sorted CD4+ T cells (memory Tconv or effector/memory Treg). The receptor was isolated from a female donor with luminal breast cancer.

CDR3 protein: CASSQDGVGFEKLFF. The bases read TGCGCCAGCAGCCAAGATGGAGTGGGGTTTGAAAAACTGTTTTTT. In this chain, TRBV4-1 is recombined with TRBJ1-4, with the D gene call left open. Reading the germline V gene gives CDR1 MGHRA and CDR2 YSYEKL. The V and J ends are trimmed by 0 bases and 7 bases, leaving 12 bases between them. The CDR3 runs 15 amino acids, cysteine and phenylalanine included. Here the CDR3 DNA is all that survives: 45 bases in frame from base 1.